A single sample gave rise to the 24 T cell receptor beta chains below, sequenced in a study of Graves' ophthalmopathy and Graves' hyperthyroidism (dated by TCRdb to between 2018 and 2020). Sequencing instrument: Illumina HiSeq 2000. For repertoire sequencing, the TCR beta CDR3 regions were amplified from RNA transcripts. HTBI primers and the Qiagen OneStep RT-PCR kit were used in a first-round RT-PCR, which was followed by a second-round multiplex PCR, size selection and purification. The raw public reads went through TCRdb reprocessing: fastp at Q25, MiXCR clone calling, in-frame beta chains kept. Every distinct CDR3 protein forms one entry, paired with its most common genes and DNA. The sample table holds about 170,000 distinct CDR3 sequences, of which roughly two fifths were seen once. Around 5.8% of the sample goes to the ten largest clones. Sequencing used peripheral blood. The receptors were gathered from a woman between 35 and 50 years old with Graves' ophthalmopathy. Donor details come from another sample of the same person, matched by shared clones.

The gene calls are TRBV6-1 and TRBJ2-7; 7 nucleotides agree with TRBD2. V lost 6 bases and J lost 2; bases outside the gene matches: 7. Germline assignment: CDR1 MNHNS and CDR2 SASEGT. The CDR3 is 14 amino acids. CDR3 sequence: CASRSGLPPYEQYF. As DNA, the CDR3 is TGTGCCAGCAGGTCGGGACTACCGCCCTACGAGCAGTACTTC.

The chain uses TRBV6-2 or TRBV6-3 and TRBJ1-5; D is ambiguous. Per germline, CDR1 MNHEY and CDR2 SVGEGT. The CDR3 contains 14 residues. Trimming left V 7 bases short and J 4 bases short, with 14 bases between. The CDR3 DNA sequence: TGTGCCAGCAAAATAGACACCGATAATCAGCCCCAGCATTTT. This codes for CASKIDTDNQPQHF.

This clonotype was counted at least ten times. This chain joins TRBV16 and TRBJ2-7; the match to TRBD2 covers 7 bases. Trimming at V came to 0 bases and at J to 2 bases, leaving 7 bases not matched to a gene. The CDR3 totals 16 residues. The germline V gene encodes CDR1 KGHSY and CDR2 FQNENV. CDR3 residues: CASSQSMREFPYEQYF. Here the CDR3 DNA reads TGTGCCAGCAGCCAATCAATGCGGGAGTTCCCCTACGAGCAGTACTTC.

J is TRBJ1-1 and V is TRBV19; D may be TRBD1 (5 bases). The V gene's germline CDR1 is LNHDA and CDR2 SQIVND (reference sequence). V lost 9 bases, J lost 6 bases, and 14 bases lay in between. The CDR3 has 12 residues. The CDR3 DNA follows: TGTGCCAGCTCAGGGATGGTGCCTGAAGCTTTCTTT. Residues: CASSGMVPEAFF.

The chain joins TRBV6-2 or TRBV6-3 to TRBJ1-5, with D perhaps matching TRBD1 (6 bases). Per germline, CDR1 MNHEY and CDR2 SVGEGT. This CDR3 region has 14 residues. The V gene lost 6 bases and the J gene lost 5 bases, with 14 bases spanning the gap. As DNA, the CDR3 is TGTGCCAGCAGGCCCTACAGGGACGATCAGCCCCAGCATTTT. This codes for CASRPYRDDQPQHF.

This chain uses TRBV6-1 with TRBJ1-5; D gene ambiguous. V lost 10 bases to trimming and J lost 1 base, with 11 bases between them. This CDR3 contains 13 residues. Germline-derived CDR1 and CDR2 are MNHNS and SASEGT. The CDR3 is CATGEVSNQPQHF. The CDR3 DNA reads TGTGCCACCGGGGAGGTCAGCAATCAGCCCCAGCATTTT.

This clonotype was seen at least ten times. An end of the junction differs from the germline gene, which may be a read error. The chain links TRBV15 to TRBJ1-2; D possibly corresponds to TRBD1 (5 bases). CDR1 is LNHNV, CDR2 YYDKDF, per germline (reference sequence). This CDR3 region has 14 residues. CDR3 bases: TGTGCCACCAGCAGAGACAGGGTTGGCTATGGCTACACTTTC. Its protein product is CATSRDRVGYGYTF.

This clonotype was picked up many times. The chain has TRBV29-1 and TRBJ1-5; the D is unclear. The CDR3 covers 12 residues. Germline CDR1 reads SQVTM; CDR2 reads ANQGSEA. The germline V and J ends were trimmed by 4 bases and 3 bases, with 7 bases remaining between them. In nucleotides, the CDR3 is TGCAGCGTTGGGACGTACAATCAGCCCCAGCATTTT. Translated: CSVGTYNQPQHF.

The rearrangement joins TRBV6-5 to TRBJ1-5, with D unresolved. V lost 3 bases and J lost 4, with 10 bases in between. The germline V gene has CDR1 MNHEY and CDR2 SVGAGI. CDR3 length: 14 amino acids. The CDR3 here is CASSYGRKNQPQHF. Here the CDR3 DNA reads TGTGCCAGCAGTTATGGGCGGAAAAATCAGCCCCAGCATTTT.

The rearrangement joins TRBV7-3 to TRBJ2-7; no clear D. In germline, CDR1 is SGHTA, CDR2 FQGTGA. V was cut by 5 bases and J by 0 bases, with 11 bases left in between. There are 14 residues in the CDR3. CDR3 protein: CASSPVASSYEQYF. In DNA form, the CDR3 reads TGTGCCAGCAGCCCGGTTGCCTCCTCCTACGAGCAGTACTTC. The full variable domain, in which reference TRBV7-3 and TRBJ2-7 provide the parts outside the CDR3, is GAGVSQTPSNKVTEKGKYVELRCDPISGHTALYWYRQSLGQGPEFLIYFQGTGAADDSGLPNDRFFAVRPEGSVSTLKIQRTERGDSAVYLCASSPVASSYEQYFGPGTRLTVT.

This clonotype was observed at least ten times. The chain employs TRBV6-2 or TRBV6-3 and TRBJ1-1; D might be TRBD1 (6 bases). Germline-derived CDR1 and CDR2 are MNHEY and SVGEGT. The CDR3 loop spans 14 amino acids. Between the trimmed V and J ends, which lost 6 bases and 5 bases, there was a span of 16 bases. The CDR3 loop is CASSPQGLGTEAFF. CDR3 bases: TGTGCCAGCAGCCCACAGGGATTAGGAACTGAAGCTTTCTTT.

V usage is TRBV6-1 and J usage is TRBJ2-7, with 7 bases fitting TRBD1. Trimming removed 5 bases from V and 6 bases from J; junction bases left unmatched: 10. The V gene's germline CDR1 is MNHNS and CDR2 SASEGT. The CDR3 spans 14 residues. CDR3 sequence (DNA): TGTGCCAGCAGTAAGCCGGGACAGTTGGTCGAGCAGTACTTC. Translation gives CASSKPGQLVEQYF.

CDR3 sequence: CASSLTGSEQYF. As DNA, the CDR3 is TGTGCCAGCAGCTTAACGGGTTCCGAGCAGTACTTC. The chain combines TRBV7-3 with TRBJ2-7; D uncertain. The CDR3 is 12 residues long. Trimming cost V 0 bases and J 6 bases, with 6 bases left between them. Germline-derived CDR1 and CDR2 are SGHTA and FQGTGA.

Ten or more counts support this clonotype. The chain carries TRBV12-3 or TRBV12-4 and TRBJ1-3; D not certain. The CDR3 contains 15 residues. Trimming took 2 bases from V and 2 from J, leaving 10 bases between them. The CDR3 DNA is TGTGCCAGCAGTTTACACGATTATACTGGAAACACCATATATTTT. Protein sequence: CASSLHDYTGNTIYF.

This clonotype was counted many times. The chain combines TRBV5-1 with TRBJ2-7; no definite D call. Deletions cut 4 bases from V and 0 bases from J, with 14 bases between. Germline V gene data show CDR1 as SGHRS and CDR2 as YFSETQ. This CDR3 region has 15 residues. The CDR3 sequence is CASSPQEGFSYEQYF. The DNA for the CDR3 is TGCGCCAGCAGCCCCCAAGAAGGGTTCTCCTACGAGCAGTACTTC.

This clonotype has only a few counts. This chain connects TRBV27 to TRBJ2-5, with 8 positions matching TRBD2. Germline values: CDR1 MNHEY, CDR2 SMNVEV (reference sequence). This CDR3 is 14 amino acids long. V lost 5 bases, J lost 1 base, and 3 bases stayed unmatched. The CDR3 sequence is CASSDRGGQETQYF. The DNA for the CDR3 is TGTGCCAGCAGTGACCGGGGGGGCCAAGAGACCCAGTACTTC.

This clonotype has a count of ten or more. This sequence joins TRBV28 and TRBJ1-2; TRBD1 aligns across 8 bases. The germline V gene encodes CDR1 MDHEN and CDR2 SYDVKM. This CDR3 has 15 amino acids. Germline trimming cut 4 bases from V and 3 bases from J; bases unmatched to any gene: 7. CDR3 nucleotide sequence: TGTGCCAGCAGTTGGCCCGGACAGGGTTACTATGGCTACACCTTC. It yields the protein CASSWPGQGYYGYTF.

This clonotype was observed at least ten times. The rearrangement links TRBV28 to TRBJ1-6; unclear D gene. The CDR3 has 11 residues. The V and J ends lost 6 bases and 7 bases respectively, with 4 bases between them. Germline CDR1 and CDR2: MDHEN and SYDVKM. CDR3 DNA sequence: TGTGCCAGCAGAAACAATTCACCCCTCCACTTT. It encodes CASRNNSPLHF. Full variable domain (missing parts from reference TRBV28 and TRBJ1-6): DVKVTQSSRYLVKRTGEKVFLECVQDMDHENMFWYRQDPGLGLRLIYFSYDVKMKEKGDIPEGYSVSREKKERFSLILESASTNQTSMYLCASRNNSPLHFGNGTRLTVT.

The chain recombines TRBV30 with TRBJ2-5, with D unclear. Germline V gene data show CDR1 as GTSNPN and CDR2 as SVGIG (reference sequence). The CDR3 covers 11 residues. Trimming took off 0 bases at V and 7 bases at J, with 6 bases between the two ends. Here the CDR3 reads CAWSVRLTQYF. DNA of the CDR3: TGTGCCTGGAGTGTACGTCTGACCCAGTACTTC.

The rearrangement uses TRBV19 and TRBJ2-7, with a tentative D call TRBD1 (6 bases). This CDR3 spans 13 amino acids. Germline V gene lookup returns CDR1 LNHDA and CDR2 SQIVND (reference sequence). The V gene lost 6 bases and the J gene lost 6 bases, with 15 bases spanning the gap. The chain's CDR3 is CASSRGPTGEQYF. For the CDR3, the DNA is TGTGCCAGTAGCAGGGGACCTACGGGCGAGCAGTACTTC.

This clonotype came up many times. The chain couples TRBV6-1 to TRBJ2-4, with D possibly being TRBD1 or TRBD2 (5 bases each). Germline loops: CDR1 MNHNS, CDR2 SASEGT. CDR3 size: 16 residues. V gave up 6 bases and J gave up 6 bases, with 21 bases separating them. CDR3 amino acids: CASRRTGTPFGNIQYF. In DNA, the CDR3 is TGTGCCAGCAGACGAACCGGGACCCCTTTCGGAAACATTCAGTACTTC.

The rearrangement links TRBV6-2 or TRBV6-3 to TRBJ2-6; TRBD2 aligns across 7 bases. This CDR3 has 14 amino acids. Germline CDR1 MNHEY, CDR2 SVGEGT. J lost 3 bases, V lost 7 bases, and 3 bases had no gene match. The CDR3: CASMGGVGANVLTF. The DNA of the CDR3 is TGTGCCAGCATGGGAGGGGTTGGGGCCAACGTCCTGACTTTC.

This clonotype was observed many times. The chain is built from TRBV3-1 and TRBJ1-1; D gene unclear. V was trimmed by 0 bases and J by 9 bases, leaving 8 bases between them. Germline V CDR1 and CDR2: LGHDT, YNNKEL (reference sequence). The CDR3 is made up of 12 amino acids. The CDR3 region has the DNA TGTGCCAGCAGCCAAGATCTGAGAAAAGCTTTCTTT. This gives the protein CASSQDLRKAFF.

The gene calls are TRBV5-1 and TRBJ1-2; D is possibly TRBD1 (5 bases). Trimming left V 5 bases short and J 6 bases short, with 17 bases between. This CDR3 is built from 14 residues. Germline-derived CDR1 and CDR2 are SGHRS and YFSETQ. CDR3 bases: TGCGCCAGCAGACTACTATCGGACACTGATGGCTACACCTTC. It specifies CASRLLSDTDGYTF.